These T cell receptor beta chains were read from a single sample in a study of CD8+CD57+ T cells in acquired aplastic anemia. TCRdb ran MiXCR on the reads and lists one entry per CDR3 protein. Among approximately 190,000 distinct CDR3 sequences listed, 48% were seen once. Material: sorted CD4+, CD8+, or CD8+CD57+ T cells (not recorded which) from PBMCs. Receptor source: a human donor with aplastic anemia. Each CDR3 is given without its conserved first and last residue. Fields, in order: V gene, CDR3 protein.

v_gene: TRBV5-8
CDR3aa: ASSFNQGLDTQY

v_gene: TRBV29-1
CDR3aa: SLRQGDRLYEQY

v_gene: TRBV27
CDR3aa: ASSRQSSGANVLT

v_gene: TRBV9
CDR3aa: ASSETALGADTQY

v_gene: TRBV7-3
CDR3aa: ASSFSGYT

v_gene: TRBV7-8
CDR3aa: ASSLATRPSSYEQY

v_gene: TRBV7-8
CDR3aa: AISESMDTEAF

v_gene: TRBV11-1
CDR3aa: ASSPGVVEDEQF

v_gene: TRBV2
CDR3aa: ASDSGNTIY

v_gene: TRBV2
CDR3aa: ASSEEVYSYTGELF

v_gene: TRBV19
CDR3aa: ASSPGQGSNQPQH

v_gene: TRBV7-2
CDR3aa: ASGRVAETQY

v_gene: TRBV5-1
CDR3aa: ASSFLAGHANTGELF

v_gene: TRBV5-1
CDR3aa: ASSFTAGYEQY

v_gene: TRBV5-8
CDR3aa: ASSPEWEQY

v_gene: TRBV6-1
CDR3aa: ASSERTHPYGYT

v_gene: TRBV2
CDR3aa: AGKQGPNTGELF

v_gene: TRBV19
CDR3aa: ATSAYAKNIQY

v_gene: TRBV10-3
CDR3aa: AISDRIPEAF

v_gene: TRBV20-1
CDR3aa: SARSRQGDQPQH

v_gene: TRBV24-1
CDR3aa: ATSDPAGTADYEQY

v_gene: TRBV20-1
CDR3aa: SAEPRGATYTQY

v_gene: TRBV9
CDR3aa: ASSFSGRFTGELF

v_gene: TRBV10-3
CDR3aa: AISGTGSGLYEQY